This TCR beta chain was observed in a study of blood T cell repertoires in COVID-19 (TCRdb year 2020). In the study overall: Samples covering the acute and convalescent phases of COVID-19 were provided by collaborators in the United States, Italy and Spain. The material from the prospective study consisted of cDNA or gDNA derived from T cells, B-cell-depleted T cells, or PBMCs. Deeply sampled blood TCRbeta repertoires from subjects exposed to, actively infected with, or recovered from COVID-19 were included in the dataset. A freely available public database, intended as a resource for researchers studying the immune response to SARS-CoV-2, is where the repertoires were released. Samples came from the ongoing ImmuneRACE study (first 160 participants) plus 1,254 subjects from 6 global collaborators. Nearly every sample came with metadata listing a de-identified subject ID, COVID-19 status, age in years and sex. HLA class I and class II types, where available, came from metadata supplied by the sample provider rather than from assay-based typing. On the study overall, not on this receptor specifically: The quantity of clinical and demographic metadata differed by source and by participant and was supplied without curation.

Concerning this clone: Its target antigen remains unknown. Within one base of it there is no much larger clone, and no base qualities were kept.

TCRbeta CDR3 regions were amplified from genomic DNA using the immunoSEQ Assay, a bias-controlled multiplex PCR. For the original study's pipeline: The number of nucleated cells in each sample was estimated by amplification of reference gene primers within the assay. Sequence reads were collapsed and filtered to measure the absolute abundance of every unique TCRbeta CDR3 rearrangement. For each sample, productive Simpson clonality was calculated as the square root of Simpson's diversity index over productive rearrangements. Imported from immuneACCESS, the table was reduced by TCRdb to in-frame sequences with V and J called. These copies leave out some clones; in studies compared against another copy, an unresolved V gene accounts for under half, and the cause of the remainder is not known. V and J calls and clone size are copied from that table; D and trimming were computed from the DNA. Present in this sample are 30,000 to 40,000 clones, around 85% of which were seen just once. About 40% of the sample goes to the ten largest clones.

V loses 5 bases at its end and J loses 1 base; junction bases beyond the gene matches: 7. The CDR3, cysteine through phenylalanine, is 14 amino acids long. The DNA shown is the 42-base CDR3, in frame from base 1. In the germline V gene, CDR1 corresponds to SQVTM and CDR2 to ANQGSEA. The collaborating institutions used their own protocols to collect whole blood in K2EDTA tubes. For TCRbeta analysis, collaborators shipped samples as frozen whole blood, isolated PBMCs, or DNA extracted from either of those sample types. The receptor was derived from a man aged 55-75 years with active or convalescent COVID-19. Here the chain combines TRBV29-1 and TRBJ2-5, with 7 bases in between that match TRBD1. Sequencing input: peripheral blood. CDR3 region: CSVFGTAIQETQYF. The DNA sequence is given as TGCAGCGTTTTCGGGACAGCGATCCAAGAGACCCAGTACTTC.